The source of this T cell receptor (beta chain) is a study of blood T cell repertoires in COVID-19. Study context: COVID-19 samples, acute and convalescent, were from the United States, Italy and Spain.

Per the original data handling: Amplified reference gene primers provided the basis for estimating nucleated cell counts. Repertoires were generated with immunoSEQ multiplex PCR, while TCRdb's copy carries only in-frame clones and drops some. V and J calls and clone size are as listed in that table; D and trimming were resolved from the DNA. Of fewer than 110,000 clones in the sample, roughly nine tenths are singletons; the top ten hold 17%. V was shortened by 5 bases and J by 7 bases, with 14 bases between the two germline ends. CDR3 size: 14 residues. Germline V lookup: CDR1 SEHNR, CDR2 FQNEAQ (reference sequence).

The chain couples TRBV7-9 to TRBJ2-2; TRBD2 is a possible D gene (6 bases). Sequenced: peripheral blood. This TCR was recovered from a woman over 75 in a cohort sampled during active COVID-19. As DNA, the CDR3 is TGTGCCAGCAGCGACGCGGGGTACAACGGGGAGCTGTTTTTT. It specifies CASSDAGYNGELFF.